The 30 T cell receptor beta chains below come from one sample, sequenced in a study of blood T cell repertoires in COVID-19 (dated by TCRdb to 2018 to 2020). The library was generated by the immunoSEQ multiplex PCR assay. The table was pulled from immuneACCESS by TCRdb, which kept in-frame rearrangements only. Such tables lose some clones; where checked, under half of the loss comes from unresolved V genes, and the rest has no known cause. This sample comprises a few hundred thousand clones, 88% of them detected only once. The ten largest account for around 1.6% of the sample. The source material was peripheral blood. The receptors derive from a woman aged 25 to 39 with COVID-19, enrolled during active disease.

CDR3 DNA: TGTGCCACCTCGGGGAACGGGGGGTACTATGGCTACACCTTC. It encodes CATSGNGGYYGYTF. This chain joins TRBV2 and TRBJ1-2; a weak D match, TRBD1 (5 bases). V lost 10 bases to trimming and J lost 3 bases, with 18 bases between them. Germline CDR1 SNHLY, CDR2 FYNNEI. This CDR3 has 14 amino acids. Full variable domain (remainder filled in from reference TRBV2 and TRBJ1-2): EPEVTQTPSHQVTQMGQEVILRCVPISNHLYFYWYRQILGQKVEFLVSFYNNEISEKSEIFDDQFSVERPDGSNFTLKIRSTKLEDSAMYFCATSGNGGYYGYTFGSGTRLTVV.

This rearrangement joins TRBV27 to TRBJ2-2; possible D gene TRBD2, 5 bases. The length of the CDR3 is 14 residues. Looked up from germline, CDR1 is MNHEY and CDR2 is SMNVEV (reference sequence). Trimming took 5 bases from V and 5 from J, leaving 12 bases between them. The CDR3 nucleotides are TGTGCCAGCAGTACTAGGCCCCTTACCGGGGAGCTGTTTTTT. Translated, it gives CASSTRPLTGELFF.

The chain recombines TRBV25-1 with TRBJ2-6; the match to TRBD1 covers 10 bases. V lost 4 bases to trimming and J lost 4 bases; unmatched junction nucleotides: 10. CDR3 length: 18 residues. Germline V gene lookup returns CDR1 MGHDK and CDR2 SYGVNS. The CDR3 here is CASSVPGQGRAGANVLTF. As DNA, the CDR3 is TGTGCCAGCAGTGTTCCGGGACAGGGGAGAGCGGGGGCCAACGTCCTGACTTTC.

The DNA for the CDR3 is TGTGCCAGCAGCTTGTGGGGGGAGGATGGCTACACCTTC. Translated, it gives CASSLWGEDGYTF. The V gene is TRBV5-6, the J gene TRBJ1-2; tentatively, D is TRBD1 (5 bases). The germline CDR1 and CDR2 sequences are SGHDT and YYEEEE. V lost 1 base and J lost 6, with 10 bases in between. This CDR3 is 13 amino acids long.

The rearrangement joins TRBV29-1 to TRBJ2-2; weak D call: TRBD2 (5 bases). The CDR3 length is 12 residues. Trimming pared 4 bases from V and 6 bases from J, leaving 9 bases between. Germline assignment: CDR1 SQVTM and CDR2 ANQGSEA. The CDR3 spells CSVGGLAGELFF. DNA of the CDR3: TGCAGCGTTGGAGGGCTAGCCGGGGAGCTGTTTTTT.

The genes are TRBV5-4 and TRBJ2-3; TRBD2 might be the D (5 bases). The CDR3 has 15 residues. V was shortened by 5 bases and J by 0 bases, with 13 bases between the two germline ends. Germline CDR1 SGHNT, CDR2 YYREEE (reference sequence). The DNA of the CDR3 is TGTGCCAGCAGTAGCCTAGCCATAAGCACAGATACGCAGTATTTT. Translation gives CASSSLAISTDTQYF.

This clone has a handful of counts. This chain joins TRBV5-6 and TRBJ2-7; 8 positions match TRBD1. Unmatched junction bases numbered 14, after V lost 2 bases and J lost 4 bases. The CDR3 is made up of 17 amino acids. CDR1 and CDR2 (germline): SGHDT, YYEEEE. CDR3 amino acids: CASSLGTGSNLGYEQYV. The CDR3 DNA follows: TGTGCCAGCAGCTTAGGGACAGGTTCTAATTTAGGGTACGAGCAGTACGTC.

The chain employs TRBV4-2 and TRBJ1-4, with D unresolved. V was pared by 1 base and J by 6 bases, with 9 bases between. This CDR3 is 14 amino acids long. Germline assignment: CDR1 LGHNA and CDR2 YNFKEQ. The CDR3 DNA sequence: TGTGCCAGCAGCCAAGGGACTTCCTATGAAAAACTGTTTTTT. It translates to CASSQGTSYEKLFF.

This chain joins TRBV9 and TRBJ2-2, with 7 bases aligning to TRBD1. The CDR3 sequence is 15 residues long. The junction had 4 bases not matched to a gene; V was cut back by 1 base and J by 4 bases. The germline V gene encodes CDR1 SGDLS and CDR2 YYNGEE. Here the CDR3 DNA reads TGTGCCAGCAGCGTACACGCAGGGGGCACCGGGGAGCTGTTTTTT. This codes for CASSVHAGGTGELFF.

This chain connects TRBV13 to TRBJ2-5, with 10 bases matching TRBD2. The CDR3 is made up of 15 amino acids. The V and J ends lost 4 bases and 1 base, in that order; junction bases with no gene match: 3. Germline CDR1 is PRHDT and CDR2 is FYEKMQ (reference sequence). CDR3 protein: CASSWTSGSQETQYF. The CDR3, as DNA: TGTGCCAGCAGCTGGACTAGCGGAAGCCAAGAGACCCAGTACTTC.

The chain recombines TRBV2 with TRBJ1-4; perhaps TRBD1 as D (6 bases). V lost 4 bases and J lost 8, with 14 bases in between. CDR3 length equals 14 residues. Germline V lookup: CDR1 SNHLY, CDR2 FYNNEI. CDR3 protein: CASSVPGALEKLFF. The CDR3 nucleotides read TGTGCCAGCAGTGTCCCAGGGGCTCTAGAAAAACTGTTTTTT.

This CDR3 reads CASSLRPGRRGDAGELFF. The CDR3 DNA sequence: TGTGCCAGCAGCCTCCGGCCTGGTCGGAGGGGAGACGCCGGGGAGCTGTTTTTT. This chain links TRBV11-2 with TRBJ2-2; a weak D match, TRBD2 (6 bases). CDR1 is SGHAT and CDR2 is FQNNGV in the germline V gene. The ends were cut back, 5 bases at V and 6 bases at J, with 25 bases in the middle. CDR3 length: 18 amino acids.

This clone appeared a single time. J is TRBJ2-6 and V is TRBV6-2 or TRBV6-3; weak D call: TRBD2 (6 bases). V was cut by 5 bases and J by 0 bases, with 17 bases left in between. The CDR3 consists of 18 residues. CDR1 and CDR2 from the germline V gene are MNHEY and SVGEGT. The CDR3 region is CASSGGTGTFSGANVLTF. In nucleotides, the CDR3 is TGTGCCAGCAGTGGGGGGACGGGAACCTTCTCTGGGGCCAACGTCCTGACTTTC.

The chain has TRBV9 and TRBJ2-1, with D maybe TRBD2 (6 bases). Germline CDR1 and CDR2: SGDLS and YYNGEE. The CDR3 runs 15 residues. V lost 2 bases, J lost 0 bases, and 9 bases lay in between. The chain's CDR3 is CASSVRGISYNEQFF. The CDR3 DNA sequence: TGTGCCAGCAGCGTTCGCGGGATCTCCTACAATGAGCAGTTCTTC.

The rearrangement links TRBV12-3 or TRBV12-4 to TRBJ2-1; TRBD1 aligns across 8 bases. The CDR3 has 13 residues. V trimming: 5 bases; J trimming: 8 bases; junction bases outside the gene matches: 5. Here the CDR3 reads CASSLHRGDEQFF. In DNA form, the CDR3 reads TGTGCCAGCAGTCTCCACAGGGGGGATGAGCAGTTCTTC.

The CDR3 DNA is TGTGCCAGTAGTATTGGAGGGCAGCCCTACAATGAGCAGTTCTTC. The encoded protein is CASSIGGQPYNEQFF. The chain recombines TRBV19 with TRBJ2-1; a possible D gene is TRBD2 (6 bases). Looked up from germline, CDR1 is LNHDA and CDR2 is SQIVND (reference sequence). CDR3 length equals 15 residues. Trimming stripped 3 bases from V and 2 bases from J, with 11 bases between.

The V call is TRBV11-2, the J call TRBJ2-5; D perhaps matches TRBD1 (6 bases). V dropped 1 base and J dropped 7 bases, with 13 bases sitting between them. The CDR3 spans 14 residues. Per germline, CDR1 SGHAT and CDR2 FQNNGV. CDR3: CASSLVVQGRTQYF. The DNA for the CDR3 is TGTGCCAGCAGCTTAGTAGTCCAGGGGCGGACCCAGTACTTC.

The gene calls are TRBV5-8 and TRBJ1-1; 7 positions agree with TRBD1. Germline V gives CDR1 SGHTS, CDR2 YDEGEE. The CDR3 spans 15 residues. With 4 bases clipped from V and 1 base from J, the junction kept 7 bases outside the gene matches. CDR3 sequence reads: CASSLRDRSNTEAFF. The DNA of the CDR3 is TGTGCCAGCAGCCTCCGGGACAGATCGAACACTGAAGCTTTCTTT.

The rearrangement links TRBV1 to TRBJ2-3; the table gives TRBD2 as D, unverified against the DNA. TRBV1 is listed as a pseudogene. The CDR3 is 18 residues long. CDR3 coding DNA: TGCACCAGCACCTCCGATCGACTAGCGGGGGCTCTCACAGATACGCAGTATTTT. It specifies CTSTSDRLAGALTDTQYF.

The CDR3 loop is CASSQGLAGGKVYNEQFF. DNA for the CDR3: TGCGCCAGCAGCCAGGGACTAGCGGGGGGGAAAGTGTACAATGAGCAGTTCTTC. V is TRBV4-3 and J is TRBJ2-1, with 16 positions matching TRBD2. CDR1 and CDR2 from the germline V gene are LGHNA and YSLEER. V shed 3 bases, J shed 4 bases, and the junction held 6 bases outside the gene matches. The CDR3 has 18 amino acids.

The J gene is TRBJ1-1, the V gene TRBV7-8; D ambiguous. In germline, CDR1 is SGHVS, CDR2 FQNEAQ. Trimming shortened V by 1 base and J by 5 bases, and 8 bases separated the two germline ends. CDR3 size: 13 residues. CDR3 amino acids: CASSLDRGTEAFF. DNA for the CDR3: TGTGCCAGCAGCTTAGACCGGGGAACTGAAGCTTTCTTT.

The CDR3 is CASSPRTSSSGANVLTF. In nucleotides, the CDR3 is TGTGCCAGCTCACCACGGACTTCCAGCTCTGGGGCCAACGTCCTGACTTTC. The gene calls are TRBV18 and TRBJ2-6, with D perhaps TRBD2 (5 bases). The CDR3 spans 17 residues. V was shortened by 1 base and J by 0 bases, with 10 bases between the two germline ends. Germline V CDR1 and CDR2: KGHSH, LQKENI.

The chain joins TRBV4-1 to TRBJ1-1; 8 nucleotides align to TRBD1. J was trimmed by 5 bases and V by 0 bases; bases with no gene match: 8. The germline CDR1 and CDR2 sequences are MGHRA and YSYEKL. The CDR3 is 16 amino acids. CDR3 region: CASSQDGQGHSTEAFF. CDR3 DNA sequence: TGCGCCAGCAGCCAAGATGGACAGGGTCATTCGACTGAAGCTTTCTTT.

In this sample, this clone turned up once. The J gene is TRBJ1-2, the V gene TRBV5-1; tentative D call: TRBD1 (5 bases). This CDR3 contains 14 residues. Germline-derived CDR1 and CDR2 are SGHRS and YFSETQ. V was cut by 0 bases and J by 8 bases, with 14 bases left in between. CDR3 sequence (DNA): TGCGCCAGCAGCTTGGAGTCAGGGTCCTACGGCTACACCTTC. It specifies CASSLESGSYGYTF.

This chain links TRBV3-1 (or the pseudogene TRBV3-2) with TRBJ2-7; D gene unclear. The germline gives CDR1 LGHDT, CDR2 YNNKEL (reference sequence). This CDR3 has 14 amino acids. The V and J ends lost 2 bases and 4 bases respectively, with 12 bases between them. The CDR3 DNA follows: TGTGCCAGCAGCCAACGGAGTAGAACGTACGAGCAGTACTTC. Its protein is CASSQRSRTYEQYF.

This clone appeared a few times. V gene TRBV5-4 combines with J gene TRBJ2-2; TRBD1 aligns across 7 bases. The germline V gene has CDR1 SGHNT and CDR2 YYREEE (reference sequence). Unmatched junction bases numbered 5, after V lost 3 bases and J lost 3 bases. The CDR3 totals 15 residues. CDR3 sequence reads: CASSSDRPDTGELFF. In DNA, the CDR3 is TGTGCCAGCAGCTCGGACAGGCCAGACACCGGGGAGCTGTTTTTT. The entire variable domain, with the rest obtained from reference TRBV5-4 and TRBJ2-2, is as follows: ETGVTQSPTHLIKTRGQQVTLRCSSQSGHNTVSWYQQALGQGPQFIFQYYREEENGRGNFPPRFSGLQFPNYSSELNVNALELDDSALYLCASSSDRPDTGELFFGEGSRLTVL.

This chain uses TRBV7-8 with TRBJ1-5; D remains ambiguous. This CDR3 has 13 residues. In germline, CDR1 is SGHVS, CDR2 FQNEAQ. V was cut by 2 bases and J by 4 bases, with 6 bases left in between. CDR3 sequence reads: CASSLQSNQPQHF. The CDR3 nucleotides are TGTGCCAGCAGCTTACAGTCAAATCAGCCCCAGCATTTT.

The chain has TRBV4-1 and TRBJ2-1; the match to TRBD2 covers 9 bases. The CDR3 sequence is 17 residues long. Per germline, CDR1 MGHRA and CDR2 YSYEKL. Trimming took 0 bases from V and 8 from J; bases not matched to a gene: 11. The CDR3 here is CASSQDRVRGGSYEQFF. The CDR3 bases are TGCGCCAGCAGCCAAGATCGTGTGCGGGGGGGCAGCTATGAGCAGTTCTTC.

The gene calls are TRBV7-8 and TRBJ2-3; 11 bases align to TRBD2. Germline lookup yields CDR1 SGHVS and CDR2 FQNEAQ. The CDR3 is 15 amino acids. After removal of 5 bases from V and 2 bases from J, the junction contained 3 bases not matched to a gene. CDR3 amino acids: CASSVSGGVTDTQYF. CDR3 coding DNA: TGTGCCAGCAGCGTTAGCGGGGGGGTCACAGATACGCAGTATTTT.

The table lists this clone with a count of one. This chain connects TRBV6-5 to TRBJ1-1; D is undetermined. Germline values: CDR1 MNHEY, CDR2 SVGAGI. This CDR3 is built from 14 residues. Deletions cut 2 bases from V and 1 base from J, with 8 bases between. CDR3 residues: CASSYRRSNTEAFF. The CDR3 nucleotides read TGTGCCAGCAGTTACAGGCGGTCGAACACTGAAGCTTTCTTT.